The entry below gives a single T cell receptor beta chain sequence along with its context. This clone was counted a few times. The clone's antigen remains unknown. The sample holds no much larger clone one base away, and base qualities are not on file. The data derive from a study of cytomegalovirus exposure and HLA in healthy donors (dated by TCRdb to 2016 to 2017). Describing the broader study: An earlier analysis of some 500 of the donors reported 250 to 350 Gb of sequence data and 117 million unique TCR beta sequences from 150 million to 200 million T cells. Donor age, sex, ethnicity and CMV serostatus were collected together with the repertoire data. On average, about 200,000 unique TCR beta nucleotide sequences were sequenced per donor among 398 genotyped donors of the cohort, with around 19% of those sequences being non-productive. Every repertoire in the discovery cohort had been generated on one and the same sequencing platform. Approximately 300 gigabases of sequencing data and 70 million to 95 million unique TCR sequences made up an early release that covered 640 HLA-typed donors. An earlier analysis of nearly 600 of the donors applied high-throughput TCR beta sequencing to assess whether each TCR beta V gene segment acted as functional or pseudogenic. In a later analysis, previously published TCR beta repertoires from 500 to 750 donors were re-analyzed and high-resolution HLA genotyping was added so that TCR occurrence patterns could be studied. Rather than drawing on any new phenotypic data, the later analysis identified candidate immune exposures from TCR beta sequences and the way those sequences occurred across donors. Class I and class II HLA loci were covered by the typing at four-digit resolution. In addition to the first cohort of 666 subjects, a separate validation cohort of 120 different subjects was used. High-throughput TCR immunosequencing, statistical association of individual TCRs with disease status, and machine learning were combined to predict cytomegalovirus infection status. The genetic ancestry cluster associated with self-reported Caucasian donors included about 84% of the roughly 400 genotyped donors. A later genetic analysis used genome-wide SNP genotypes for about three fifths of the 666 donors, treating that subset as a discovery cohort. About 5 DR-DQ haplotypes were handled as single units for association and clustering, since linkage in the cohort was strong. The number of typed donors differed by locus: about 620-630 for A, B, C, DRB1 and DQB1; some 540 for DQA1; approximately 600 for DPA1; and some 430 for DPB1. The T cell repertoires of 700 or so subjects were profiled by immunosequencing and related to cytomegalovirus serostatus. The study aimed to test whether cataloging public T cell receptors could reveal signatures of past pathogen exposure.

V is reduced by 3 bases and J by 3 bases, leaving a spacing of 14 bases between them. CDR1 and CDR2, looked up from the germline V gene, are MNHEY and SVGAGI. The CDR3 runs 15 residues from the cysteine to the phenylalanine. Here the CDR3 DNA is all that survives: 45 bases in frame from base 1. Broader findings and caveats from the paper: In a later analysis, TCR association rates were found to vary across HLA loci, with the most associated TCRs seen for DRB1 alleles and the fewest for HLA-C alleles. A further reported finding was that TCR beta sequences accurately predicted the HLA-A and HLA-B alleles for most subjects in the first cohort. According to a later analysis, parvovirus B19, influenza, CMV and Epstein-Barr virus appeared linked to several top co-occurrence clusters. Because counts were too low, more than 15 rarely observed V segments, including chromosome 9 orphons, were left out of the earlier analysis of about 620 of the donors. The sequencing pipeline was judged likely to have produced a cluster of highly shared sequence variants as a technical artifact. It was suggested by the authors that the approach could potentially be generalized to other disease states and immunological phenotypes. Correlated functional status among segregating V segments might be attributable to linkage disequilibrium, but an unknown experimental factor could not be ruled out. Compared with the approximately 700-donor mean, donors in an Asian-associated ancestry cluster had fewer N-insertions in productive TCRs, according to a later genetic analysis. In an earlier analysis of approximately 600 of the donors, most TCR beta V segments were observed in productive rearrangements about 87% or about 30% of the time, broadly matching IMGT annotations. Some IMGT-functional V segments, including TRBV6-2 and TRBV6-3, could not be distinguished by the 87-base-pair reads and were therefore excluded. Specific HLA alleles were associated with 15,000 to 20,000 TCR beta sequences at a false discovery rate of 0.05 in a later analysis. Three of the identified cytomegalovirus-associated TCR beta chains were confirmed in vitro to be specific for cytomegalovirus antigens. Immune exposure information for the cohort was limited to CMV serostatus. The presence/absence analyses assumed that sequencing depth was roughly uniform across donors, and that assumption may not be true. This cohort had only TCR beta chains sequenced, and the lack of alpha or paired-chain data limited which features could be detected. A later analysis found that most CMV-associated TCR beta chains appeared HLA-restricted, with HLA associations seemingly driven largely by CMV exposure. Most TCR sequences were seen in very few donors, while some public TCRs were found in many individuals. Because HLA typing was missing for some donors at each locus, association tests included only the typed subset. When HLA alleles, especially DR and DQ, strongly co-occurred, TCR associations were difficult to assign to individual alleles. The study listed approximately 150 TCR beta chains as associated with cytomegalovirus. An association between a missense DCLRE1C variant and V-gene and J-gene trimming of TCR beta chains was found in a later genetic analysis and replicated in an independent cohort. A later analysis found that HLA-associated TCR beta chains were more clonally expanded and had lower generation probabilities than equally common non-associated chains. The classifier was reported to diagnose cytomegalovirus status with high specificity and sensitivity in both the original cohort and the validation cohort.

The cohort comprised 670 or so healthy bone marrow donors. Cohort members were all nominally healthy when sampled, although unrecorded immune exposures were likely present. The donor was CMV seronegative and was included in the group of several hundred seronegative cohort members. A peripheral blood sample was collected from each donor, and TCR beta sequencing was performed on peripheral blood mononuclear cells. The Qiagen DNeasy Blood Extraction Kit was used to extract genomic DNA from the blood cell samples. The library relied on the immunoSEQ multiplex PCR assay. The multiplex PCR relied on a mix of 60 forward primers for TCR Vbeta segments and 13 reverse primers for TCR Jbeta segments. A multiplex PCR assay on genomic DNA amplified the CDR3 region of rearranged TCR beta genes. On the Illumina HiSeq System, the amplified TCR beta libraries were sequenced as 87-base-pair reads. Under the source paper's analysis protocol: A later analysis counted about 76 million unique TCR beta chains across the 550 to 700 repertoires, and about 10 million of these chains were shared by at least two donors. A nearest-neighbor algorithm error-corrected the raw reads and collapsed the reads into unique sequences, merging closely related sequences to remove PCR and sequencing errors. V, D and J gene segments were assigned by aligning CDR3 sequences to IMGT reference sequences. For a sequence to be retained, a match of at least six nucleotides was required to both a V gene segment and a J gene segment. A rearrangement counted as productive if the CDR3 had no stop codons and remained in frame with V and J, and every other rearrangement counted as non-productive. CDR3 was defined according to IMGT convention as the region running from the second conserved V-encoded cysteine to the conserved J-encoded phenylalanine. The earlier analysis of about 530 of the donors excluded any sequence lacking an unambiguous match to a single V gene segment. In an earlier analysis of 587 of the donors, V segments were called functional above 56.7% productive rearrangements and were called segregating when the between-donor standard deviation exceeded 5%. A statistical classification framework was built to diagnose cytomegalovirus status from the catalog of TCR beta chain sequences. In a later analysis, TCR nucleotide sequences were compared against IMGT/GENE-DB human TR gene sequences so that V and J genes could be assigned. The TCRdist pipeline was used in a later analysis to assign CDR3 sequences and most-parsimonious VDJ recombination scenarios. A later analysis defined each TCR beta chain by its CDR3 amino acid sequence plus V-gene family, and excluded reads lacking a unique V-gene family. In a later analysis, fewer than 650 highly shared, low-generation-probability nucleotide sequences were removed to address suspected cross-contamination and a sequencing artifact. In a later analysis, a clonal expansion index for each public chain was calculated from normalized within-repertoire ranks of inferred template counts. In a later analysis, generation probabilities were computed using a VDJ recombination model fitted to out-of-frame rearrangements, and the results were checked against IGoR. Hypergeometric tests were used in a later analysis to score TCR-TCR, TCR-HLA and TCR-CMV co-occurrence, with a repertoire-size bias correction applied to the TCR pairs. In a later analysis, false discovery rates were estimated by permuting HLA or CMV assignments 20 times. In a later analysis, co-occurring TCRs were grouped using DBSCAN, and TCRdist sequence similarity was added for clustering within HLA-allele-positive subsets. Repertoires with fewer than 30,000 or more than 120,000 public chains were left out of co-occurrence clustering, as were four to six repertoires with anomalous nucleotide sharing. The table comes from immuneACCESS by way of TCRdb, which keeps in-frame sequences with V and J called. Part of the clones is missing from these tables; in studies checked, under half for an unresolved V gene and the rest for unknown reasons. That table supplies the V and J calls and clone size; D and trimming were determined from the DNA. The sample table lists around 220,000 clones, 75% of them with a count of one. Jointly, the top ten make up 1.5% to 2% of the sample.

Here the chain combines TRBV6-5 and TRBJ2-5; 6 matching bases give a weak D call of TRBD2. This TCR was sampled from a woman aged 25 to 39 in good health and CMV-seronegative. Sequencing was carried out using PBMCs. Read as DNA, the sequence is TGTGCCAGCAGTTATGCGGGGAGAGATGAAGAGACCCAGTACTTC. Its amino acids are CASSYAGRDEETQYF.